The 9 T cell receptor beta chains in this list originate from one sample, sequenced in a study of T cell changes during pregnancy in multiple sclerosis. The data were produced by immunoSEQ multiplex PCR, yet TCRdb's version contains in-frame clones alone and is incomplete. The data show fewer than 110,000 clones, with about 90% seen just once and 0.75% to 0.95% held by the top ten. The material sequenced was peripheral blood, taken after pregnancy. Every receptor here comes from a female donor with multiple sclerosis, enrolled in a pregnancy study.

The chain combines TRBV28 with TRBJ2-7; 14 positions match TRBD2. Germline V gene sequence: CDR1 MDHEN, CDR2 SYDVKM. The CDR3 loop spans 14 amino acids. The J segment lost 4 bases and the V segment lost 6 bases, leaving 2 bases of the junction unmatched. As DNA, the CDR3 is TGTGCCAGCAGGACTAGCGGGAGGGGTTACGAGCAGTACTTC. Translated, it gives CASRTSGRGYEQYF. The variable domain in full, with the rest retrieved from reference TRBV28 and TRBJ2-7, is DVKVTQSSRYLVKRTGEKVFLECVQDMDHENMFWYRQDPGLGLRLIYFSYDVKMKEKGDIPEGYSVSREKKERFSLILESASTNQTSMYLCASRTSGRGYEQYFGPGTRLTVT.

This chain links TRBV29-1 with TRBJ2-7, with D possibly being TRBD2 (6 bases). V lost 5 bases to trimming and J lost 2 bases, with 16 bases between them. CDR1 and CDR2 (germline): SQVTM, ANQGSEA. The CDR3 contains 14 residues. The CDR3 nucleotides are TGCAGCGTTACTACCGGGGGACGGGCCTACGAGCAGTACTTC. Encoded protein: CSVTTGGRAYEQYF.

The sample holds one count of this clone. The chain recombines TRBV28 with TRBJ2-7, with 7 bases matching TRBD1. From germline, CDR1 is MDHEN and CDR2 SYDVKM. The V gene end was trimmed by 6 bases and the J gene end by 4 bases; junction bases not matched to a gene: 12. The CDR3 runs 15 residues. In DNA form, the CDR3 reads TGTGCCAGCAGATCCGGGACAGAAGCACCTTACGAGCAGTACTTC. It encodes CASRSGTEAPYEQYF.

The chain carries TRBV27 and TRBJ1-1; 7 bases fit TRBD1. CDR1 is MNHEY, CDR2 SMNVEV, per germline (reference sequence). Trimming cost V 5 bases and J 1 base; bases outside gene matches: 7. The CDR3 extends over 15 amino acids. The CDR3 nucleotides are TGTGCCAGCAGTGCTGTGGGACAGACGAACACTGAAGCTTTCTTT. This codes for CASSAVGQTNTEAFF.

This CDR3 reads CASSLTRSTEAFF. CDR3 nucleotides: TGTGCCAGCAGTTTAACTAGGTCCACTGAAGCTTTCTTT. The genes are TRBV27 and TRBJ1-1, with unresolved D. There are 13 residues in the CDR3. Trimming took 2 bases from V and 4 from J, leaving 8 bases between them. Germline lookup yields CDR1 MNHEY and CDR2 SMNVEV (reference sequence).

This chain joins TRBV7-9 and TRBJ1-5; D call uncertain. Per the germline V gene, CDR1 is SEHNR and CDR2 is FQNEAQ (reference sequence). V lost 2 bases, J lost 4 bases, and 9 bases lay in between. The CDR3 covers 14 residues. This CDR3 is CASSLTGGNQPQHF. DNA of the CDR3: TGTGCCAGCAGCTTAACGGGCGGGAATCAGCCCCAGCATTTT.

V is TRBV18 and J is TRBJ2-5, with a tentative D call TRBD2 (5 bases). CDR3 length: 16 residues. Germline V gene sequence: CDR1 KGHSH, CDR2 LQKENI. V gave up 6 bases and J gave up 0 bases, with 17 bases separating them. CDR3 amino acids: CASSPLEGTYQETQYF. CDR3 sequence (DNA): TGTGCCAGCTCCCCCTTAGAGGGTACATACCAAGAGACCCAGTACTTC.

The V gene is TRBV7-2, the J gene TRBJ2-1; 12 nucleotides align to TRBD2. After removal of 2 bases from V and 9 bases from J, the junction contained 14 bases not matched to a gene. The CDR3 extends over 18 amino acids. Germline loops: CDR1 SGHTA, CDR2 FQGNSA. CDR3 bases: TGTGCCAGCAGCTTACGGCTAGCGGGGGGGAATGGTAAAAGTGAGCAGTTCTTC. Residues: CASSLRLAGGNGKSEQFF. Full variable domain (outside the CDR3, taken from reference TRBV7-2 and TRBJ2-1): GAGVSQSPSNKVTEKGKDVELRCDPISGHTALYWYRQSLGQGLEFLIYFQGNSAPDKSGLPSDRFSAERTGGSVSTLTIQRTQQEDSAVYLCASSLRLAGGNGKSEQFFGPGTRLTVL.

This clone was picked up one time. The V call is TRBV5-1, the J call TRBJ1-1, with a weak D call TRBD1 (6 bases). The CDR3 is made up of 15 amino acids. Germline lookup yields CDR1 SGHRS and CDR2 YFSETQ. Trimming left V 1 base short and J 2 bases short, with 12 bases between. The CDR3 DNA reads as TGCGCCAGCAGCTTGAGGACAGAGAGAAACACTGAAGCTTTCTTT. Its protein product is CASSLRTERNTEAFF.